This TCR beta chain was profiled in a study of T cell responses to AZD1222 COVID-19 vaccine (dated by TCRdb to 2020 to 2022). Concerning the study at large: TCR sequencing was performed for roughly 250 trial participants, of whom about 200 were given two doses of AZD1222 and around 26 were given two doses of MenACWY control vaccine. Trial participants were enrolled by age into 18-55, 56-69 and 70-plus year subgroups, with approximately 150, 30 and 60 TCR-sequenced participants respectively. On the study overall, not on this receptor specifically: Epitopes outside the regions mutated in the B.1.351 and B.1.1.7 variants were reportedly recognized by nearly half of the unique spike-specific TCRs. Participants were mostly white British, with more females than males. The authors suggested clonal diversity may have been underestimated. Because no day 14 peak-response samples were available, repertoires were characterized only after the peak T cell response. Conclusions about previously exposed vaccinees are limited, since just six AZD1222 recipients were seropositive for SARS-CoV-2 at baseline. The whole spike protein was spanned by vaccine-associated CD4 TCRs, and dominant responses were seen in regions 160-218 and 743-854. Spike-specific TCR breadth and depth rose significantly after two AZD1222 doses compared with day 0 and with MenACWY recipients. In the small 56-69-year group, the increase in depth fell short of significance, most likely because of low power.

The CDR3 regions of human TCRbeta chains were analyzed by immunosequencing. The published analysis was carried out like this. Repertoire TCRs were matched against a reference library of SARS-CoV-2-specific TCRs generated with the MIRA antigen-specificity platform. Breadth meant the fraction of unique TCRs that were SARS-CoV-2-associated, whereas depth meant the fraction of total T cells that were SARS-CoV-2-associated. Each spike-specific TCR was assigned to its reactive spike region and to a CD4 or CD8 class using the MIRA data. Log10-transformed breadth and depth values were compared by one-way ANOVA with Sidak's multiple comparisons tests. TCRdb carries this immuneACCESS record with in-frame sequences only. Its versions omit some clonotypes, under half of them owing to an unresolved V gene in the studies checked, with the rest unexplained. That table is the source of V, J and clone size, and D and trimming were worked out from the DNA. The table for this sample lists about 110,000 clones; approximately 89% of them were counted only once. 4.4% of the sample is held by the ten biggest clonotypes.

On this clone: The clone's antigen remains unknown. No much larger clonotype is one base removed from it; base qualities were not supplied.

According to the study, the label for this sample's time point signals: about 28 days (+/-7) after the second vaccine dose. Because spike-specific TCR depth and breadth did not differ between the two schedules, AZD1222 recipients who got a second dose at roughly 4 weeks were pooled with those who got a second dose at roughly 12 weeks. Vaccinee samples came from UK trials COV001 and COV002, including a single-blind randomized controlled phase 2/3 trial of AZD1222 (ChAdOx1 nCoV-19) in healthy adults. For TCRbeta chain sequencing, PBMC samples from trial participants were taken at day 0 and at day 28 after the second dose. Material: peripheral blood, obtained 28 days after the second AZD1222 dose. The receptor was isolated from an adult who received the AZD1222 COVID-19 vaccine.

The DNA sequence follows: TGTGCCAGCAGTGTTTCGGAGGGTTCGTTCTATGGCTACACCTTC. Its product reads: CASSVSEGSFYGYTF. This receptor chain uses TRBV2 and TRBJ1-2, with the identity of the D gene unclear. Measured from the cysteine to the phenylalanine, the CDR3 is 15 residues long. The retained sequence is limited to the CDR3, 45 bases, with the frame set at the first base. CDR1 SNHLY and CDR2 FYNNEI were looked up in the germline V gene. V sheds 4 bases and J sheds 4 bases, leaving 16 bases between their ends.